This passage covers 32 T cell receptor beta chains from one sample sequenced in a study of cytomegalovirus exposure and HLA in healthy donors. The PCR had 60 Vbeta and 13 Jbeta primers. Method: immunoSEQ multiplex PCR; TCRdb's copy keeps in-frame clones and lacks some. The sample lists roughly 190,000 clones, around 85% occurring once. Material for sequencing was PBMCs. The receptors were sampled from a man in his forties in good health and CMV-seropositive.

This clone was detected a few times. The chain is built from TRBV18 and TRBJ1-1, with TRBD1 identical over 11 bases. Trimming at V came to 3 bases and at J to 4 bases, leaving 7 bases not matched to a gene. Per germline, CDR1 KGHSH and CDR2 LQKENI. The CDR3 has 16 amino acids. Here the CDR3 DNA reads TGTGCCAGCTCACCTCAGAGGACAGGGGGCGTCACTGAAGCTTTCTTT. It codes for CASSPQRTGGVTEAFF.

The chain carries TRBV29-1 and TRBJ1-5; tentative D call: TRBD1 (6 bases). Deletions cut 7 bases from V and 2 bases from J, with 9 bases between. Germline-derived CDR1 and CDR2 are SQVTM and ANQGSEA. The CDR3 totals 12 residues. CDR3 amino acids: CSAGDRNQPQHF. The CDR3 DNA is TGCAGCGCAGGGGACCGCAATCAGCCCCAGCATTTT.

In DNA form, the CDR3 reads TGTGCCAGTAGTCCACGTGGCCAGGGAAGCGGGGGGCACTATGGCTACACCTTC. Encoded protein: CASSPRGQGSGGHYGYTF. The gene calls are TRBV19 and TRBJ1-2; D possibly corresponds to TRBD1 (6 bases). Trimming took 5 bases from V and 3 from J, leaving 25 bases between them. Germline loops: CDR1 LNHDA, CDR2 SQIVND (reference sequence). This CDR3 is 18 amino acids long. Supplemented by reference TRBV19 and TRBJ1-2, the full variable domain reads DGGITQSPKYLFRKEGQNVTLSCEQNLNHDAMYWYRQDPGQGLRLIYYSQIVNDFQKGDIAEGYSVSREKKESFPLTVTSAQKNPTAFYLCASSPRGQGSGGHYGYTFGSGTRLTVV.

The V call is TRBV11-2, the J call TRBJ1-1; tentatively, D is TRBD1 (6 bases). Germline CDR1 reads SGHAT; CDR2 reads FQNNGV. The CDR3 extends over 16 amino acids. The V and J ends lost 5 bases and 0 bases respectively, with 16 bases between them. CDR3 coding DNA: TGTGCCAGCAGCCGGGGGGGGGCTGGGATGAACACTGAAGCTTTCTTT. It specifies CASSRGGAGMNTEAFF.

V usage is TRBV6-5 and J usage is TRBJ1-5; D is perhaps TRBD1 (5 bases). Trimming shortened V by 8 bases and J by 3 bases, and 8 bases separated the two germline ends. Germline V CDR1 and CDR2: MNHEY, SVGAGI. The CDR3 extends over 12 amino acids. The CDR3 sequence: CASQGYNQPQHF. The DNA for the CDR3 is TGTGCCAGCCAGGGATACAATCAGCCCCAGCATTTT.

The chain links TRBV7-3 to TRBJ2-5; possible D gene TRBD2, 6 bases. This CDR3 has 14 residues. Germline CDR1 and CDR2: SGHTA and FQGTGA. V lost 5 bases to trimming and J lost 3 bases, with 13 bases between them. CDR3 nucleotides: TGTGCCAGCAGCCCCCGGGGGTTCGAAGAGACCCAGTACTTC. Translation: CASSPRGFEETQYF.

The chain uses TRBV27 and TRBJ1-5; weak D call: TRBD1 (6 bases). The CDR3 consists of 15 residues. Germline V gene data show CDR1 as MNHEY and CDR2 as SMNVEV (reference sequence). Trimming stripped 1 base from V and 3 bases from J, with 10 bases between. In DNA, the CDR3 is TGTGCCAGCAGTTTATGGGGGGGCCCCAATCAGCCCCAGCATTTT. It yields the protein CASSLWGGPNQPQHF.

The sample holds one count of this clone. Written as DNA, the CDR3 is TGTGCCAGCAGCTCAAATCCATGGCCCCAGCATTTT. This gives the protein CASSSNPWPQHF. The gene calls are TRBV7-2 and TRBJ1-5; no reliable D call. From germline, CDR1 is SGHTA and CDR2 FQGNSA. Trimming left V 4 bases short and J 9 bases short, with 10 bases between. The CDR3 contains 12 residues. Using reference TRBV7-2 and TRBJ1-5 for the parts outside the CDR3, the full variable domain is GAGVSQSPSNKVTEKGKDVELRCDPISGHTALYWYRQSLGQGLEFLIYFQGNSAPDKSGLPSDRFSAERTGGSVSTLTIQRTQQEDSAVYLCASSSNPWPQHFGDGTRLSIL.

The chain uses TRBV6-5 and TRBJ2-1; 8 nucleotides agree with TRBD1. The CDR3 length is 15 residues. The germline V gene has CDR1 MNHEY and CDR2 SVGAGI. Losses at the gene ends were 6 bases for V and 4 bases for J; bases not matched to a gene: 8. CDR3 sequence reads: CASRTTGGGYNEQFF. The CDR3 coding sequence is TGTGCCAGCAGGACCACAGGGGGAGGTTACAATGAGCAGTTCTTC.

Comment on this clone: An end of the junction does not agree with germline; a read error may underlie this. CDR3 nucleotide sequence: TGTTCCAGCAGCTTGGAGGGCACTGAAGCTTTCTTT. Amino acid sequence: CSSSLEGTEAFF. The V and J genes are TRBV7-9 and TRBJ1-1; the D is unclear. The CDR3 loop spans 12 amino acids. Germline CDR1 reads SEHNR; CDR2 reads FQNEAQ (reference sequence).

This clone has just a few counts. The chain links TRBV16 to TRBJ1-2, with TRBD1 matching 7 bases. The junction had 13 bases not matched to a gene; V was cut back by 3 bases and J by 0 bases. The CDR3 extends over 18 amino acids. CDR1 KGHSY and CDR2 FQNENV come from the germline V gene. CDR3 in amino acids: CASSHATTGASPNYGYTF. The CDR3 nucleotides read TGTGCCAGCAGCCACGCGACCACAGGGGCCTCCCCTAACTATGGCTACACCTTC. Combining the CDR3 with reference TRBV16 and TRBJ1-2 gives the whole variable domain GEEVAQTPKHLVRGEGQKAKLYCAPIKGHSYVFWYQQVLKNEFKFLISFQNENVFDETGMPKERFSAKCLPNSPCSLEIQATKLEDSAVYFCASSHATTGASPNYGYTFGSGTRLTVV.

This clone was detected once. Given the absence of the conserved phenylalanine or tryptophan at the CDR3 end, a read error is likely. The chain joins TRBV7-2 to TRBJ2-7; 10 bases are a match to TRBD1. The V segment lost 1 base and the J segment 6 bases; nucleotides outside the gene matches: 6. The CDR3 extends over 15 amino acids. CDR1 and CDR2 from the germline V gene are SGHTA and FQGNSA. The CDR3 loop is CASSLVSDRGTEQYL. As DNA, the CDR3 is TGTGCCAGCAGCTTAGTCTCGGACAGGGGGACCGAGCAGTACCTC.

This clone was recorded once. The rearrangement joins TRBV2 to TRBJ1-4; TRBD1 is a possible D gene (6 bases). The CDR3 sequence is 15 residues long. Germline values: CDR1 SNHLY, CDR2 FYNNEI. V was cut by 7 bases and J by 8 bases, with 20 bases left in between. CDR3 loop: CASNLWGGAVEKLFF. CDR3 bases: TGTGCCAGCAACCTTTGGGGGGGGGCTGTGGAAAAACTGTTTTTT. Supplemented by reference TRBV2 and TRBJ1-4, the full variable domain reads EPEVTQTPSHQVTQMGQEVILRCVPISNHLYFYWYRQILGQKVEFLVSFYNNEISEKSEIFDDQFSVERPDGSNFTLKIRSTKLEDSAMYFCASNLWGGAVEKLFFGSGTQLSVL.

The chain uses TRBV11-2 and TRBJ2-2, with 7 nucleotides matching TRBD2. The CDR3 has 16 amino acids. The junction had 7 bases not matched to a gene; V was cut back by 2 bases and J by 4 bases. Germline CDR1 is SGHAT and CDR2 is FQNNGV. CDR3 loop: CASSLWGTGGTGELFF. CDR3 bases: TGTGCCAGCAGCTTATGGGGGACGGGGGGCACCGGGGAGCTGTTTTTT. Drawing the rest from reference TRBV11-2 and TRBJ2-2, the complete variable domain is EAGVAQSPRYKIIEKRQSVAFWCNPISGHATLYWYQQILGQGPKLLIQFQNNGVVDDSQLPKDRFSAERLKGVDSTLKIQPAKLEDSAVYLCASSLWGTGGTGELFFGEGSRLTVL.

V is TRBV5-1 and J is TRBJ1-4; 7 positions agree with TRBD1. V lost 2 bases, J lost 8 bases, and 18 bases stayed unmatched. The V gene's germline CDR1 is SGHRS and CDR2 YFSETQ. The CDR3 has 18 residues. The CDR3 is CASSFKTGNLEGREKLFF. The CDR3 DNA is TGCGCCAGCAGCTTCAAGACAGGGAATCTCGAAGGTCGCGAAAAACTGTTTTTT.

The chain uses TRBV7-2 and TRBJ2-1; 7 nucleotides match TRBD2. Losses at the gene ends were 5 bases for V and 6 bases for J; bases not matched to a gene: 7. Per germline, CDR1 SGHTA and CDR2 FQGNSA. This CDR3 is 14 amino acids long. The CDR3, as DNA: TGTGCCAGCAGCCATTCCCCGGGGGGCAATGAGCAGTTCTTC. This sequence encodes CASSHSPGGNEQFF.

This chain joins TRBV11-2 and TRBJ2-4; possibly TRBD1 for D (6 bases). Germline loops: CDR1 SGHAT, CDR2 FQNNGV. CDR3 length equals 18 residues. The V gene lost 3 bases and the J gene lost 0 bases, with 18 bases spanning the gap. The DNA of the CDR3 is TGTGCCAGCAGCTTGCCAGGGGCCACCATTTTAGCCAAAAACATTCAGTACTTC. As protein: CASSLPGATILAKNIQYF.

As DNA, the CDR3 is TGCGCCAGCAGCCGGTCGTGGACGGGAGCCTCCTACGAGCAGTACTTC. It is translated as CASSRSWTGASYEQYF. The V and J genes are TRBV4-3 and TRBJ2-7; D possibly corresponds to TRBD2 (6 bases). CDR1 and CDR2 (germline): LGHNA, YSLEER. CDR3 length equals 16 residues. The V end was cut by 4 bases, the J end by 0 bases, with 16 bases between.

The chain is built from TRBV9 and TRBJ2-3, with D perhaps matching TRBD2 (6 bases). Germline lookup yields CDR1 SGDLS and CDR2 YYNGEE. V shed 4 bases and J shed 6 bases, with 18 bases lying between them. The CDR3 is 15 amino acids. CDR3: CASSPGVAVLDTQYF. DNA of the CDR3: TGTGCCAGCAGCCCGGGGGTAGCGGTCCTTGATACGCAGTATTTT. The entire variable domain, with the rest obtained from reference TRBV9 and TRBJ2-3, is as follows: DSGVTQTPKHLITATGQRVTLRCSPRSGDLSVYWYQQSLDQGLQFLIQYYNGEERAKGNILERFSAQQFPDLHSELNLSSLELGDSALYFCASSPGVAVLDTQYFGPGTRLTVL.

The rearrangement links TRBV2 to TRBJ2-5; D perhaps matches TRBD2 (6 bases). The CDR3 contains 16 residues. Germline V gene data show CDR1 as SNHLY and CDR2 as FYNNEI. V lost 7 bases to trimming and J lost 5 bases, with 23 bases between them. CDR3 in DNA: TGTGCCAGCATGACAGTCTCCGGAGGGGTGGGGGAGACCCAGTACTTC. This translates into CASMTVSGGVGETQYF.

The CDR3 loop reads CASRTGTSGTGELFF. CDR3 nucleotide sequence: TGTGCCAGTAGAACCGGGACTAGCGGTACCGGGGAGCTGTTTTTT. The chain couples TRBV19 to TRBJ2-2; 11 nucleotides match TRBD2. The CDR3 is 15 amino acids. V trimming: 6 bases; J trimming: 5 bases; junction bases outside the gene matches: 5. Per germline, CDR1 LNHDA and CDR2 SQIVND (reference sequence).

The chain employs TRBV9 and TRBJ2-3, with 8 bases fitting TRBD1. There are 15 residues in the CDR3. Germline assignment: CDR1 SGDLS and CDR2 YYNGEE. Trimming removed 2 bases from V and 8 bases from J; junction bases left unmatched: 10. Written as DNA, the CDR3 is TGTGCCAGCAGCGTGATAAACCAGGGGGCAGGTACGCAGTATTTT. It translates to CASSVINQGAGTQYF.

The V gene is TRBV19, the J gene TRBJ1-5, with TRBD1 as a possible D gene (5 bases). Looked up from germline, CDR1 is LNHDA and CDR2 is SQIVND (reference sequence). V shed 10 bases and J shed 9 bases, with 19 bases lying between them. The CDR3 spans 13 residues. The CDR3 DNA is TGTGCCACCGCCCAAGCCAGGGTTCGGCCCCAGCATTTT. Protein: CATAQARVRPQHF. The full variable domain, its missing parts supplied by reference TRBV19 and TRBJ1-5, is DGGITQSPKYLFRKEGQNVTLSCEQNLNHDAMYWYRQDPGQGLRLIYYSQIVNDFQKGDIAEGYSVSREKKESFPLTVTSAQKNPTAFYLCATAQARVRPQHFGDGTRLSIL.

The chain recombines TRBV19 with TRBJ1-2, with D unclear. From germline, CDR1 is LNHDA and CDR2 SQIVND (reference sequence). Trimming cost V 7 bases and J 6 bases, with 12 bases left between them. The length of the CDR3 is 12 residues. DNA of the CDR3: TGTGCCAGTACCCGAGGAGGCCATGGCTACACCTTC. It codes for CASTRGGHGYTF.

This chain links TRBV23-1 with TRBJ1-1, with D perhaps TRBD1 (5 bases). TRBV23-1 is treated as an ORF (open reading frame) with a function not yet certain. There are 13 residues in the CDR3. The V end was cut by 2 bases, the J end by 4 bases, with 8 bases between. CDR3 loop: CASSQKGLTEAFF. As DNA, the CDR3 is TGCGCCAGCAGTCAAAAGGGGCTCACTGAAGCTTTCTTT.

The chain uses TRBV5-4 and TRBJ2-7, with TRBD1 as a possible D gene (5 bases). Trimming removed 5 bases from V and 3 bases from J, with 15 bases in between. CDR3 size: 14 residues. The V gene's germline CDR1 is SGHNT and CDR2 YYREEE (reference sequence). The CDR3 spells CASSPPGSGYEQYF. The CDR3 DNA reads TGTGCCAGCAGTCCCCCAGGGTCGGGCTACGAGCAGTACTTC.

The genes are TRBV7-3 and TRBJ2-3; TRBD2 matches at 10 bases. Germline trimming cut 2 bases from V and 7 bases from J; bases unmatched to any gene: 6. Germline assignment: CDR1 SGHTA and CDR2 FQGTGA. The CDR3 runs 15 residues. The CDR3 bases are TGTGCCAGCAGCTTAGAGCGGGGGGGCATCCATACGCAGTATTTT. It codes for CASSLERGGIHTQYF.

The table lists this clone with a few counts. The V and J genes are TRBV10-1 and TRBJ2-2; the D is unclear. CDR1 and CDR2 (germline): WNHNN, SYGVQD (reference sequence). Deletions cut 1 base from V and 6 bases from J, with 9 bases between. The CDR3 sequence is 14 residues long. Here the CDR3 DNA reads TGCGCCAGCAGTGAGTGCAGGCGTTCCGGGGAGCTGTTTTTT. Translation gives CASSECRRSGELFF.

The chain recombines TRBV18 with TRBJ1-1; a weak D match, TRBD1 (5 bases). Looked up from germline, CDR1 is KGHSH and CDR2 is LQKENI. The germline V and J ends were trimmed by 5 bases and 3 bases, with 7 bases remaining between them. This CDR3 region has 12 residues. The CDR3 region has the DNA TGTGCCAGCTCAGGGGGGGACACTGAAGCTTTCTTT. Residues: CASSGGDTEAFF.

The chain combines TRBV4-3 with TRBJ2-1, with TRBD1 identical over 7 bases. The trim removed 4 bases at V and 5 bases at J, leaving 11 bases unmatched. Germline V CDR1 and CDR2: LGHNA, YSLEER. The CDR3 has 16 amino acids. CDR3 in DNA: TGCGCCAGCAGCCCCGTTCCCGGGACAGTGGACAATGAGCAGTTCTTC. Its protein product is CASSPVPGTVDNEQFF.

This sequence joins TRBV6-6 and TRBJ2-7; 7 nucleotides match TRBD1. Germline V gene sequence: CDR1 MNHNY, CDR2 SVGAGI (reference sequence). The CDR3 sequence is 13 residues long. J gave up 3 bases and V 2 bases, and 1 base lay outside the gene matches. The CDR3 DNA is TGTGCCAGCAGTTACCCAGGGGGCTACGAGCAGTACTTC. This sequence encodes CASSYPGGYEQYF.

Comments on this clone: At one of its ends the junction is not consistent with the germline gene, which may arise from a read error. CDR3 in DNA: TGCGCCGGCAGCTTGGCCGGGCAGGGCACAGGTTCACCCCTCCACTTT. It translates to CAGSLAGQGTGSPLHF. This sequence joins TRBV5-1 and TRBJ1-6; D might be TRBD1 (5 bases). The CDR3 is 16 amino acids. Germline CDR1 is SGHRS and CDR2 is YFSETQ.